The 10 T cell receptor beta chains reported below all come from one sample, sequenced in a study of technical replicates of blood from four donors. Some clones are missing from TCRdb's copy, which holds only in-frame ones; the method was immunoSEQ multiplex PCR. The data hold around 63,000 clones, with around 92% observed a single time. The sequenced sample was PBMCs. Receptors originate from a human donor in good health. Some clones in this sample may be carry-over from other donors' samples.

This chain connects TRBV4-2 to TRBJ2-1; the D gene is possibly TRBD1 (5 bases). The germline CDR1 and CDR2 sequences are LGHNA and YNFKEQ. CDR3 length equals 19 residues. V lost 1 base and J lost 4, with 23 bases in between. The CDR3 reads CASSQVGQVWGPPYNEQFF. The CDR3 coding sequence is TGTGCCAGCAGCCAAGTTGGACAAGTTTGGGGCCCGCCTTACAATGAGCAGTTCTTC.

This chain links TRBV21-1 with TRBJ2-5; the table's D call, TRBD2, has no DNA check behind it. TRBV21-1 is reported as a pseudogene. The length of the CDR3 is 15 residues. Written as DNA, the CDR3 is TGTGCCAGCAGCAAAGCTACGAGGGCTGAAGAGACCCAGTACTTC. Its translation: CASSKATRAEETQYF.

The chain recombines TRBV5-1 with TRBJ1-4; 8 nucleotides align to TRBD1. The V gene's germline CDR1 is SGHRS and CDR2 YFSETQ. The CDR3 consists of 16 residues. V shed 4 bases and J 0 bases; nucleotides not matched to a gene: 5. This CDR3 reads CASSVQGATTNEKLFF. The DNA for the CDR3 is TGCGCCAGCAGCGTGCAGGGGGCAACAACTAATGAAAAACTGTTTTTT.

This clone was detected a few times. The rearrangement joins TRBV7-9 to TRBJ1-2; maybe TRBD1 (6 bases). The CDR3 is made up of 12 amino acids. Germline V CDR1 and CDR2: SEHNR, FQNEAQ (reference sequence). V was trimmed by 2 bases and J by 8 bases, leaving 9 bases between them. Here the CDR3 reads CASSLTGTGYTF. As DNA, the CDR3 is TGTGCCAGCAGCTTAACCGGGACAGGCTACACCTTC.

The chain carries TRBV7-3 and TRBJ2-7; 7 nucleotides line up with TRBD2. CDR3 length: 15 residues. Per germline, CDR1 SGHTA and CDR2 FQGTGA. J gave up 0 bases and V 1 base, and 3 bases lay outside the gene matches. The CDR3 reads CASSLREGSSYEQYF. The CDR3, as DNA: TGTGCCAGCAGCTTAAGGGAGGGAAGCTCCTACGAGCAGTACTTC.

This CDR3 reads CASSEAVTGGDGYTF. CDR3 coding DNA: TGTGCCAGCAGTGAAGCGGTGACAGGGGGAGATGGCTACACCTTC. V usage is TRBV6-1 and J usage is TRBJ1-2, with 9 bases matching TRBD1. V dropped 0 bases and J dropped 6; count of bases not matched to a gene: 5. CDR3 length: 15 amino acids. CDR1 and CDR2 (germline): MNHNS, SASEGT.

V gene TRBV6-1 combines with J gene TRBJ2-1, with D unresolved. This CDR3 has 14 amino acids. V lost 0 bases and J 6 bases, leaving 9 bases between the germline ends. Per germline, CDR1 MNHNS and CDR2 SASEGT. CDR3 protein: CASSEAPLINEQFF. In DNA, the CDR3 is TGTGCCAGCAGTGAAGCTCCACTAATCAATGAGCAGTTCTTC.

The CDR3 reads CASSQEGANYGYTF. The CDR3 region has the DNA TGCGCCAGCAGCCAAGAAGGGGCTAACTATGGCTACACCTTC. This rearrangement joins TRBV4-1 to TRBJ1-2; D is possibly TRBD1 (5 bases). The CDR3 has 14 amino acids. V lost 0 bases and J lost 0, with 5 bases in between. The germline gives CDR1 MGHRA, CDR2 YSYEKL.

The DNA for the CDR3 is TGCAGCGTTGATCCCTCCAGGTCCGGAAACACCATATATTTT. Its protein is CSVDPSRSGNTIYF. The chain links TRBV29-1 to TRBJ1-3; D gene ambiguous. V gave up 3 bases and J gave up 4 bases, with 13 bases separating them. Germline assignment: CDR1 SQVTM and CDR2 ANQGSEA. CDR3 length: 14 amino acids.

The chain combines TRBV18 with TRBJ1-2; 10 positions agree with TRBD1. This CDR3 is 16 amino acids long. Germline assignment: CDR1 KGHSH and CDR2 LQKENI. Trimming at V came to 3 bases and at J to 1 base, leaving 5 bases not matched to a gene. This CDR3 is CASSPSWDRGNYGYTF. CDR3 coding DNA: TGTGCCAGCTCACCCTCGTGGGACAGGGGTAACTATGGCTACACCTTC.